Shown below are 19 T cell receptor beta chains from a single sample sequenced in a study of blood T cell repertoires in COVID-19. Some clones are missing from TCRdb's copy, which holds only in-frame ones; the method was immunoSEQ multiplex PCR. The sample contains 450,000 or so clones, roughly 90% of which appear only once. The specimen sequenced was peripheral blood. Source of these receptors: a man younger than 35 with COVID-19, enrolled during active disease.

The V call is TRBV7-6, the J call TRBJ2-3, with 11 bases aligning to TRBD2. Germline CDR1 is SGHVS and CDR2 is FNYEAQ. The V segment lost 6 bases and the J segment 6 bases; nucleotides outside the gene matches: 11. The CDR3 runs to 16 residues. This CDR3 is CASSSTSGVYKDTQYF. The CDR3 DNA follows: TGTGCCAGCAGTTCGACTAGCGGGGTTTACAAGGATACGCAGTATTTT.

V is TRBV5-4 and J is TRBJ1-3; no reliable D call. The V end lost 2 bases, the J end lost 0 bases, and 9 bases lay between the germline ends. The V gene's germline CDR1 is SGHNT and CDR2 YYREEE (reference sequence). CDR3 length equals 15 residues. The CDR3 nucleotides are TGTGCCAGCAGCTTTTTGGGAGTCTCTGGAAACACCATATATTTT. The encoded protein is CASSFLGVSGNTIYF.

The gene calls are TRBV2 and TRBJ2-2; TRBD2 is a possible D gene (6 bases). Germline V lookup: CDR1 SNHLY, CDR2 FYNNEI. This CDR3 is built from 13 residues. V lost 10 bases to trimming and J lost 0 bases, with 9 bases between them. CDR3 residues: CATTRTNTGELFF. DNA for the CDR3: TGTGCCACGACTAGAACGAACACCGGGGAGCTGTTTTTT.

The chain links TRBV5-4 to TRBJ2-1; D possibly corresponds to TRBD1 (7 bases). Germline V gives CDR1 SGHNT, CDR2 YYREEE (reference sequence). V shed 2 bases and J shed 8 bases, with 14 bases lying between them. This CDR3 region has 14 residues. The CDR3 loop reads CASSFSGGLDEQFF. CDR3 coding DNA: TGTGCCAGCAGCTTTTCAGGGGGGTTGGATGAGCAGTTCTTC.

This sequence joins TRBV7-8 and TRBJ2-3; D unclear. CDR1 and CDR2 (germline): SGHVS, FQNEAQ. V was clipped by 2 bases and J by 4 bases, with 4 bases between them. This CDR3 region has 12 residues. CDR3 nucleotide sequence: TGTGCCAGCAGCTTAACTGCAGATACGCAGTATTTT. Amino acids: CASSLTADTQYF.

The gene calls are TRBV13 and TRBJ2-1; D is perhaps TRBD2 (6 bases). The CDR3 has 13 residues. Germline CDR1 is PRHDT and CDR2 is FYEKMQ (reference sequence). V gave up 5 bases and J gave up 7 bases, with 12 bases separating them. Written as DNA, the CDR3 is TGTGCCAGCAGCACGGGGGTTAATAATGAGCAGTTCTTC. Its protein product is CASSTGVNNEQFF.

The gene calls are TRBV29-1 and TRBJ2-1; 9 positions agree with TRBD2. The CDR3 is 14 residues long. With V trimmed by 5 bases and J by 3 bases, 5 bases remained unmatched. Per germline, CDR1 SQVTM and CDR2 ANQGSEA. CDR3 in DNA: TGCAGCGTTAGTGGACTAGCGCACTACAATGAGCAGTTCTTC. As protein: CSVSGLAHYNEQFF.

This chain connects TRBV19 to TRBJ2-7, with D possibly TRBD2 on 6 matching bases. CDR3 length equals 14 residues. CDR1 and CDR2 (germline): LNHDA, SQIVND (reference sequence). Trimming took off 5 bases at V and 3 bases at J, with 14 bases between the two ends. The CDR3 loop reads CASSYRGLIYEQYF. CDR3 coding DNA: TGTGCCAGTAGTTATCGGGGGTTGATCTACGAGCAGTACTTC.

The chain carries TRBV2 and TRBJ2-4, with D possibly matching TRBD1 (6 bases). Germline assignment: CDR1 SNHLY and CDR2 FYNNEI. CDR3 length: 13 residues. V lost 10 bases, J lost 0 bases, and 10 bases lay in between. The CDR3 sequence: CATRTAAKNIQYF. CDR3 nucleotide sequence: TGTGCCACCCGGACAGCAGCCAAAAACATTCAGTACTTC.

CDR3 loop: CASSDGLTDTQYF. The CDR3, as DNA: TGTGCCAGCAGTGACGGTCTGACAGATACGCAGTATTTT. The V call is TRBV2, the J call TRBJ2-3, with D unresolved. V lost 3 bases and J lost 3, with 7 bases in between. Looked up from germline, CDR1 is SNHLY and CDR2 is FYNNEI. The length of the CDR3 is 13 residues.

The chain has TRBV5-4 and TRBJ2-2; TRBD1 matches 7 bases. The V gene end was trimmed by 1 base and the J gene end by 3 bases; junction bases not matched to a gene: 3. CDR3 length: 15 residues. Germline assignment: CDR1 SGHNT and CDR2 YYREEE (reference sequence). CDR3 in amino acids: CASSLKGAHTGELFF. The CDR3 DNA reads as TGTGCCAGCAGCTTGAAGGGGGCTCACACCGGGGAGCTGTTTTTT.

The CDR3 protein is CASSLRDRGTGELFF. CDR3 bases: TGCGCCAGCAGCTTGAGGGACAGGGGAACCGGGGAGCTGTTTTTT. The rearrangement links TRBV5-1 to TRBJ2-2, with 10 bases aligning to TRBD1. V shed 1 base and J 5 bases; nucleotides not matched to a gene: 2. Germline loops: CDR1 SGHRS, CDR2 YFSETQ. The CDR3 is 15 amino acids.

The chain is built from TRBV5-1 and TRBJ1-4, with D possibly being TRBD1 (5 bases). V lost 5 bases, J lost 7 bases, and 15 bases lay in between. Germline V CDR1 and CDR2: SGHRS, YFSETQ. This CDR3 has 14 residues. CDR3 in DNA: TGCGCCAGCAGAGACCCGGCAGGGCGTGAAAAACTGTTTTTT. Translated, it gives CASRDPAGREKLFF.

This rearrangement joins TRBV19 to TRBJ2-2, with 10 positions matching TRBD2. Per the germline V gene, CDR1 is LNHDA and CDR2 is SQIVND (reference sequence). V was clipped by 0 bases and J by 1 base; unmatched bases: 8. The length of the CDR3 is 19 residues. This CDR3 is CASSIDLAGEGGNTGELFF. Here the CDR3 DNA reads TGTGCCAGTAGTATAGATCTAGCGGGAGAGGGGGGGAACACCGGGGAGCTGTTTTTT. Variable domain in full (rest from reference TRBV19 and TRBJ2-2): DGGITQSPKYLFRKEGQNVTLSCEQNLNHDAMYWYRQDPGQGLRLIYYSQIVNDFQKGDIAEGYSVSREKKESFPLTVTSAQKNPTAFYLCASSIDLAGEGGNTGELFFGEGSRLTVL.

V usage is TRBV3-1 (or the pseudogene TRBV3-2) and J usage is TRBJ2-3, with a possible D match to TRBD2 (6 bases). Trimming took 2 bases from V and 2 from J, leaving 11 bases between them. CDR1 is LGHDT and CDR2 is YNNKEL in the germline V gene (reference sequence). The CDR3 spans 15 residues. The DNA of the CDR3 is TGTGCCAGCAGCCAAATGCGGGGCCCCACAGATACGCAGTATTTT. Its translation is CASSQMRGPTDTQYF.

V is TRBV4-1 and J is TRBJ2-5; 7 nucleotides agree with TRBD1. The CDR3 loop spans 15 amino acids. Germline CDR1 reads MGHRA; CDR2 reads YSYEKL. V was clipped by 0 bases and J by 0 bases; unmatched bases: 1. DNA for the CDR3: TGCGCCAGCAGCCAAGAAGACAGGGACCAAGAGACCCAGTACTTC. Residues: CASSQEDRDQETQYF.

The chain recombines TRBV2 with TRBJ2-7, with a weak D call TRBD2 (6 bases). CDR1 is SNHLY, CDR2 FYNNEI, per germline. The V and J ends lost 1 base and 4 bases respectively, with 14 bases between them. The CDR3 contains 15 residues. The CDR3 DNA is TGTGCCAGCAGTGAAGGGGGGGTCTCTTTTTACGAGCAGTACTTC. Translation gives CASSEGGVSFYEQYF.

V gene TRBV30 combines with J gene TRBJ1-6; 8 bases line up with TRBD1. The CDR3 consists of 15 residues. Trimming cost V 2 bases and J 7 bases; bases outside gene matches: 7. Germline V gene lookup returns CDR1 GTSNPN and CDR2 SVGIG (reference sequence). CDR3 DNA sequence: TGTGCCTGGAGTAAGGGGACAGGCGAAAATTCACCCCTCCACTTT. Amino acids: CAWSKGTGENSPLHF.

V usage is TRBV19 and J usage is TRBJ2-1; 8 bases line up with TRBD1. The CDR3 is 13 amino acids. Losses at the gene ends were 5 bases for V and 7 bases for J; bases not matched to a gene: 4. Germline loops: CDR1 LNHDA, CDR2 SQIVND (reference sequence). CDR3 region: CASSLTGVNEQFF. CDR3 in DNA: TGTGCCAGTAGTTTGACAGGGGTTAATGAGCAGTTCTTC.